This T cell receptor (beta chain) was identified during a study of cytomegalovirus exposure and HLA in healthy donors. In the study overall: One earlier analysis, a look at around 170 million T cells, found roughly 120 million unique TCR beta sequences. Approximately 85 million unique TCRs from HLA-typed donors were held in an early data release.

CDR3 length: 19 amino acids. Unmatched junction bases numbered 15, after V lost 3 bases and J lost 0 bases. CDR1 is SNHLY and CDR2 is FYNNEI in the germline V gene. The PCR had 60 Vbeta and 13 Jbeta primers. TCRdb's table, derived via immunoSEQ multiplex PCR, lists solely in-frame clones and lacks some. The table has around 170,000 clones, about four fifths seen once. What was sequenced was PBMCs. The clonotype was recovered from a man aged 35-49 years in good health and CMV-seronegative. J is TRBJ2-7 and V is TRBV2; 9 bases align to TRBD2. The CDR3 reads CASSDVAGKSGRSSYEQYF. CDR3 coding DNA: TGTGCCAGCAGTGATGTCGCTGGAAAAAGCGGGAGGAGCTCCTACGAGCAGTACTTC. The full variable domain, its missing parts supplied by reference TRBV2 and TRBJ2-7, is EPEVTQTPSHQVTQMGQEVILRCVPISNHLYFYWYRQILGQKVEFLVSFYNNEISEKSEIFDDQFSVERPDGSNFTLKIRSTKLEDSAMYFCASSDVAGKSGRSSYEQYFGPGTRLTVT.